The rows below give T cell receptor beta chains drawn from one sample of a study of blood T cell repertoires in COVID-19. Using immunoSEQ multiplex PCR, the repertoire was profiled, and TCRdb retains in-frame clones only, with some absent. The table includes some 300,000 clones, around four fifths detected once. What was sequenced was peripheral blood. The receptors derive from a woman between 50 and 59 years old with active or convalescent COVID-19. Both conserved end residues are part of each CDR3. The order of the fields is V gene, D gene, J gene, clone size, CDR3 protein, CDR3 DNA. D genes are given only for firm matches. A row's size may be missing; if present it is once, few, many or a size class.

>TRBV28|NA|TRBJ2-6|NA
CASSLSRTAGANVLTF
TGTGCCAGCAGTTTATCCAGGACAGCCGGGGCCAACGTCCTGACTTTC
>TRBV11-2|TRBD2|TRBJ2-1|NA
CASSLIEVAGKQFF
TGTGCCAGCAGCCTCATTGAGGTAGCGGGTAAGCAGTTCTTC
>TRBV11-2|NA|TRBJ1-1|NA
CASSSSQNTEAFF
TGTGCCAGCAGCTCGAGCCAGAACACTGAAGCTTTCTTT
>TRBV7-9|NA|TRBJ1-2|few
CASSPYGGTGTHGYTF
TGTGCCAGCAGCCCCTACGGGGGGACCGGGACTCATGGCTACACCTTC
>TRBV2|NA|TRBJ1-2|NA
CASGDTGYTF
TGTGCCAGCGGGGACACGGGCTACACCTTC
>TRBV27|NA|TRBJ1-1|NA
CASSFSGNTEAFF
TGTGCCAGCAGTTTCAGTGGGAACACTGAAGCTTTCTTT
>TRBV18|NA|TRBJ1-2|few
CASSPNRESNYGYTF
TGTGCCAGCTCACCGAACCGTGAGAGCAACTATGGCTACACCTTC
>TRBV27|NA|TRBJ1-3|NA
CASSPGLRNTIYF
TGTGCCAGCAGTCCTGGCCTGCGAAACACCATATATTTT
>TRBV7-9|NA|TRBJ1-2|NA
CASSLKPGGYGYTF
TGTGCCAGCAGCCTTAAGCCGGGTGGCTATGGCTACACCTTC
>TRBV28|NA|TRBJ2-7|NA
CASSDGAYEQYF
TGTGCCAGCAGTGACGGGGCCTACGAGCAGTACTTC
>TRBV4-1|NA|TRBJ1-6|NA
CASSQVGTRSRRNSSPLHF
TGCGCCAGCAGCCAAGTTGGGACACGGTCCCGTCGGAATAGTTCACCCCTCCACTTT
>TRBV19|TRBD2|TRBJ2-1|NA
CASSIGLASPWLNEQFF
TGTGCCAGTAGTATCGGACTAGCGAGTCCTTGGCTGAATGAGCAGTTCTTC
>TRBV5-1|NA|TRBJ1-4|NA
CASSSALLQGNEKLFF
TGCGCCAGCAGCTCAGCCCTTTTGCAGGGTAATGAAAAACTGTTTTTT
>TRBV7-9|NA|TRBJ1-6|NA
CASSLESIDSPLHF
TGTGCCAGCAGCTTGGAGTCGATTGATTCACCCCTCCACTTT
>TRBV7-3|NA|TRBJ2-5|NA
CASSPSGGETQYF
TGTGCCAGCAGCCCCAGTGGCGGGGAGACCCAGTACTTC
>TRBV5-6|TRBD2|TRBJ2-1|once
CASSLISGNNEQFF
TGTGCCAGCAGCTTGATCAGCGGGAATAATGAGCAGTTCTTC
>TRBV30|NA|TRBJ1-5|NA
CAWSQWDNRQPQHF
TGTGCCTGGAGCCAGTGGGACAATCGTCAGCCCCAGCATTTT
>TRBV28|TRBD1|TRBJ1-1|NA
CASSLTGVSLNTEAFF
TGTGCCAGCAGTCTGACAGGGGTTTCTCTTAACACTGAAGCTTTCTTT
>TRBV19|NA|TRBJ1-1|NA
CASSFAGGETEAFF
TGTGCCAGTAGTTTCGCAGGAGGAGAGACTGAAGCTTTCTTT
>TRBV7-2|NA|TRBJ1-1|few
CASSLAGEGRAFF
TGTGCCAGCAGCTTAGCGGGGGAGGGTAGGGCTTTCTTT
>TRBV19|NA|TRBJ1-4|few
CATRRGNEKLFF
TGTGCCACCCGGCGGGGCAATGAAAAACTGTTTTTT
>TRBV19|NA|TRBJ1-2|NA
CASSIEGASGYTF
TGTGCCAGTAGTATAGAGGGGGCTAGTGGCTACACCTTC
>TRBV19|NA|TRBJ1-5|NA
CASSIGRDQPQHF
TGTGCCAGTAGTATAGGGAGGGACCAGCCCCAGCATTTT
>TRBV12-3/TRBV12-4|NA|TRBJ1-1|NA
CASSLLGTEAFF
TGTGCCAGCAGTTTACTCGGGACTGAAGCTTTCTTT
>TRBV18|TRBD1|TRBJ2-1|NA
CASSLGQGANYNEQFF
TGTGCCAGCTCACTAGGACAGGGGGCGAACTACAATGAGCAGTTCTTC
>TRBV20-1|NA|TRBJ1-1|NA
CSASREISEAFF
TGCAGTGCTAGTCGGGAGATCTCTGAAGCTTTCTTT
>TRBV29-1|TRBD2|TRBJ2-1|NA
CSAWTSGRGSYNEQFF
TGCAGCGCTTGGACTAGCGGGAGGGGCTCCTACAATGAGCAGTTCTTC
>TRBV6-4|TRBD2|TRBJ2-5|NA
CASSDWPAGVQGCETQYF
TGTGCCAGCAGTGACTGGCCAGCGGGAGTGCAGGGGTGTGAGACCCAGTACTTC
>TRBV11-3|NA|TRBJ2-1|NA
CASSLGEENEQFF
TGTGCCAGCAGCTTGGGAGAAGAGAATGAGCAGTTCTTC
>TRBV5-6|NA|TRBJ1-1|NA
CASSLEGRGTEAFF
TGTGCCAGCAGCTTGGAGGGGCGGGGGACTGAAGCTTTCTTT
>TRBV5-1|NA|TRBJ2-7|NA
CASSLGSSRFSYEQYF
TGCGCCAGCAGCTTGGGTTCTAGCCGATTCTCCTACGAGCAGTACTTC
>TRBV6-5|NA|TRBJ2-7|NA
CASRPVGAYEQYF
TGTGCCAGCCGACCAGTCGGGGCCTACGAGCAGTACTTC
>TRBV27|TRBD1|TRBJ2-7|NA
CASSLSGQGSYEQYF
TGTGCCAGCAGTTTATCCGGACAGGGTTCCTACGAGCAGTACTTC